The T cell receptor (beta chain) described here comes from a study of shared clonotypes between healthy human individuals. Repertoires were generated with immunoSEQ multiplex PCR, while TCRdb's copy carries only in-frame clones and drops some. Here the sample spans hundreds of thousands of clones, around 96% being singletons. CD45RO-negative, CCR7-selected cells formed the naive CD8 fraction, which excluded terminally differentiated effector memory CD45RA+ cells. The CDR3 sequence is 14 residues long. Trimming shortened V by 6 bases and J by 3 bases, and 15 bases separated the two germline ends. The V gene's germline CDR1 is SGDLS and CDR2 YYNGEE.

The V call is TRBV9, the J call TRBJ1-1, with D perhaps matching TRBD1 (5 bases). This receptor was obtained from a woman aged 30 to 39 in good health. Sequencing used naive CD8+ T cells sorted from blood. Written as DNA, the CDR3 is TGTGCCAGCACCAATGCAGTGGGGGACACTGAAGCTTTCTTT. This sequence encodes CASTNAVGDTEAFF.